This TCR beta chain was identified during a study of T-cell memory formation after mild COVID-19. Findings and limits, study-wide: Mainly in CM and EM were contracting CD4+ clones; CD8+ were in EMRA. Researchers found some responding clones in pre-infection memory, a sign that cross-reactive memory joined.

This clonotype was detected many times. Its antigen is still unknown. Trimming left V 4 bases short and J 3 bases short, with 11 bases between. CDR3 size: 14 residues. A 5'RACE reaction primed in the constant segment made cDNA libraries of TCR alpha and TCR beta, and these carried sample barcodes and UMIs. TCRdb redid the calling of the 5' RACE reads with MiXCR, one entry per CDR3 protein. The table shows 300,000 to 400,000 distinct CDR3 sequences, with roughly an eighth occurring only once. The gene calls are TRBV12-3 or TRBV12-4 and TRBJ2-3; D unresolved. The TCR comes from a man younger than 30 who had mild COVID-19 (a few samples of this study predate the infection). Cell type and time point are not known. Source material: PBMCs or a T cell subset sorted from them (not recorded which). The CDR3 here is CASSSGGTTDTQYF. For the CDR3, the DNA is TGTGCCAGCAGTTCAGGCGGAACAACAGATACGCAGTATTTT.